A single sample is the source of the 3 T cell receptor beta chains below, sequenced in a study of Ad26.COV2.S vaccination and SARS-CoV-2 variants. Using immunoSEQ multiplex PCR, the repertoire was profiled, and TCRdb retains in-frame clones only, with some absent. Here the sample spans some 400,000 clones, approximately 89% being singletons. Treatment of the sample: 19 received Ad26.COV2.S at low or high dose, single or two shots; about 5 received placebo; per-sample allocation not given. Samples were taken on day 63 after the first vaccine or placebo injection. The source material was peripheral blood, sampled in a trial of Ad26.COV2.S vaccine versus placebo. All receptors derive from a person aged 18-60 years who received the Ad26.COV2.S COVID-19 vaccine or a placebo.

V and J are TRBV6-2 or TRBV6-3 and TRBJ2-2; no definite D call. Per germline, CDR1 MNHEY and CDR2 SVGEGT. Trimming removed 0 bases at V and 6 bases at J, with 8 bases between. The CDR3 runs 14 residues. The CDR3 sequence is CASSYSRVSGELFF. As DNA, the CDR3 is TGTGCCAGCAGTTACTCTCGAGTGTCCGGGGAGCTGTTTTTT.

This chain joins TRBV10-2 and TRBJ2-3, with 9 bases that match TRBD1. The CDR3 is made up of 16 amino acids. Trimming removed 3 bases from V and 2 bases from J; junction bases left unmatched: 6. The germline CDR1 and CDR2 sequences are WSHSY and SAAADI. CDR3: CASSEIGTGFTDTQYF. The CDR3 DNA is TGCGCCAGCAGTGAAATCGGGACAGGGTTCACAGATACGCAGTATTTT.

The chain uses TRBV7-8 and TRBJ1-2; D is possibly TRBD1 (6 bases). CDR3 length: 13 amino acids. Germline lookup yields CDR1 SGHVS and CDR2 FQNEAQ. The V and J ends lost 5 bases and 4 bases respectively, with 11 bases between them. CDR3 amino acids: CASSPRGGYGYTF. The CDR3 bases are TGTGCCAGCAGCCCCCGAGGGGGCTATGGCTACACCTTC.